Following are 20 T cell receptor beta chains from one sample sequenced in a study of OX40 agonist ivuxolimab in advanced cancers. Library construction relied on the immunoSEQ multiplex PCR assay. What TCRdb holds here is the immuneACCESS table cut down to in-frame rearrangements. Part of the clones is not present; checked against another copy, under half of the missing clones reflect an unresolved V gene, and the others are unexplained. The sample table lists tens of thousands of clones, around 85% of them with a count of one. The top ten clones comprise about 4% of the sample. Sample: CD4+ or CD8+ T cells sorted from blood, taken in a trial of the OX40 agonist ivuxolimab. The source is an adult with an advanced solid tumor such as melanoma, head and neck, liver or kidney cancer.

V is TRBV2 and J is TRBJ2-3, with 9 nucleotides matching TRBD2. The CDR3 consists of 16 residues. Losses at the gene ends were 5 bases for V and 4 bases for J; bases not matched to a gene: 10. Per the germline V gene, CDR1 is SNHLY and CDR2 is FYNNEI. The CDR3 reads CASSPSPGLAADTQYF. CDR3 coding DNA: TGTGCCAGCAGTCCCTCACCGGGACTAGCCGCAGATACGCAGTATTTT.

CDR3 in amino acids: CASSQLTRTGVSQPQHF. CDR3 nucleotide sequence: TGTGCCAGCAGCCAACTAACGCGGACAGGGGTGAGTCAGCCCCAGCATTTT. The chain combines TRBV4-2 with TRBJ1-5; TRBD1 matches at 9 bases. CDR1 and CDR2 (germline): LGHNA, YNFKEQ. V lost 2 bases and J lost 6; bases outside the gene matches: 11. The CDR3 is 17 residues long.

The chain links TRBV19 to TRBJ1-3; the D gene is possibly TRBD1 (6 bases). The CDR3 consists of 17 residues. The V end was cut by 3 bases, the J end by 1 base, with 16 bases between. Germline CDR1 reads LNHDA; CDR2 reads SQIVND (reference sequence). CDR3 DNA sequence: TGTGCCAGTAGTATCGGGCAGGGGCTGGGATCTGGAAACACCATATATTTT. Translation: CASSIGQGLGSGNTIYF. Variable domain in full (rest from reference TRBV19 and TRBJ1-3): DGGITQSPKYLFRKEGQNVTLSCEQNLNHDAMYWYRQDPGQGLRLIYYSQIVNDFQKGDIAEGYSVSREKKESFPLTVTSAQKNPTAFYLCASSIGQGLGSGNTIYFGEGSWLTVV.

The chain recombines TRBV5-1 with TRBJ2-1; possibly TRBD1 or TRBD2 for D (5 bases each). V lost 1 base and J 1 base, leaving 12 bases between the germline ends. The CDR3 is 16 residues long. CDR1 is SGHRS, CDR2 YFSETQ, per germline. The CDR3 DNA is TGCGCCAGCAGCTTGATGTCCTGGGGGTCCTACAATGAGCAGTTCTTC. It specifies CASSLMSWGSYNEQFF.

This chain links TRBV30 with TRBJ2-2; no firm D call. The germline CDR1 and CDR2 sequences are GTSNPN and SVGIG (reference sequence). V dropped 0 bases and J dropped 3 bases, with 17 bases sitting between them. The CDR3 is 17 amino acids. CDR3 residues: CAWSVPRGSWDTGELFF. CDR3 DNA sequence: TGTGCCTGGAGTGTACCCCGAGGAAGTTGGGACACCGGGGAGCTGTTTTTT.

This sequence joins TRBV11-1 and TRBJ2-1; 13 bases agree with TRBD2. Germline lookup yields CDR1 SGHAT and CDR2 FQDESV (reference sequence). The CDR3 totals 15 residues. With 1 base clipped from V and 10 bases from J, the junction kept 4 bases outside the gene matches. For the CDR3, the DNA is TGTGCCAGCAGCTTAGGGACTAGCGGGAGTAAAGAGCAGTTCTTC. Translating gives CASSLGTSGSKEQFF.

This clone occurred a few times. This chain uses TRBV4-3 with TRBJ2-1; 8 bases line up with TRBD2. Germline assignment: CDR1 LGHNA and CDR2 YSLEER. The CDR3 runs to 15 residues. J lost 3 bases, V lost 4 bases, and 5 bases had no gene match. The chain's CDR3 is CASSPVAGRYNEQFF. The CDR3 DNA reads TGCGCCAGCAGCCCCGTAGCGGGACGCTACAATGAGCAGTTCTTC.

CDR3 nucleotides: TGTGCCAGCAGCTACGGGACCGAAAACACTGAAGCTTTCTTT. This codes for CASSYGTENTEAFF. The V gene is TRBV9, the J gene TRBJ1-1, with D maybe TRBD1 (5 bases). The V gene's germline CDR1 is SGDLS and CDR2 YYNGEE. The CDR3 runs to 14 residues. The V end was cut by 4 bases, the J end by 2 bases, with 12 bases between.

The chain joins TRBV19 to TRBJ2-1; 7 positions match TRBD2. Germline V gene data show CDR1 as LNHDA and CDR2 as SQIVND (reference sequence). V was pared by 6 bases and J by 4 bases, with 9 bases of the junction left unmatched. The CDR3 is 15 amino acids. The CDR3 loop reads CASRRGREAYNEQFF. The CDR3 DNA is TGTGCCAGTAGGAGAGGGAGGGAGGCATACAATGAGCAGTTCTTC.

CDR3 loop: CASSLDYEQYF. As DNA, the CDR3 is TGTGCCAGCAGCCTTGATTACGAGCAGTACTTC. The chain uses TRBV28 and TRBJ2-7; D gene ambiguous. Germline V gene data show CDR1 as MDHEN and CDR2 as SYDVKM. Between the trimmed V and J ends, which lost 6 bases and 4 bases, there was a span of 7 bases. The CDR3 has 11 residues.

The genes are TRBV7-9 and TRBJ1-2, with TRBD1 identical over 7 bases. CDR3 length equals 18 residues. CDR1 and CDR2 from the germline V gene are SEHNR and FQNEAQ (reference sequence). V was pared by 0 bases and J by 3 bases, with 13 bases of the junction left unmatched. CDR3 nucleotides: TGTGCCAGCAGCTTAGCGGGGACAGCCCCAAGATACGACTATGGCTACACCTTC. Protein sequence: CASSLAGTAPRYDYGYTF.

V usage is TRBV4-1 and J usage is TRBJ2-7; D is uncertain. The germline V gene has CDR1 MGHRA and CDR2 YSYEKL. This CDR3 contains 13 residues. V was clipped by 1 base and J by 6 bases, with 10 bases between them. The CDR3 loop reads CASSQVEVSEQYF. Here the CDR3 DNA reads TGCGCCAGCAGCCAAGTAGAAGTTTCCGAGCAGTACTTC.

CDR3 in amino acids: CASSSTEIRTDTQYF. The CDR3 DNA is TGTGCCAGCAGCTCGACAGAAATTCGCACAGATACGCAGTATTTT. V and J are TRBV5-4 and TRBJ2-3; D might be TRBD1 (5 bases). The V gene lost 3 bases and the J gene lost 1 base, with 12 bases spanning the gap. The CDR3 loop spans 15 amino acids. Germline V gene data show CDR1 as SGHNT and CDR2 as YYREEE (reference sequence). Full variable domain (rest looked up from reference TRBV5-4 and TRBJ2-3): ETGVTQSPTHLIKTRGQQVTLRCSSQSGHNTVSWYQQALGQGPQFIFQYYREEENGRGNFPPRFSGLQFPNYSSELNVNALELDDSALYLCASSSTEIRTDTQYFGPGTRLTVL.

The chain combines TRBV7-8 with TRBJ1-1; D gene ambiguous. The CDR3 length is 13 residues. Trimming removed 1 base at V and 3 bases at J, with 6 bases between. Germline values: CDR1 SGHVS, CDR2 FQNEAQ. The CDR3 nucleotides are TGTGCCAGCAGCTTAGGGGAACACACTGAAGCTTTCTTT. Residues: CASSLGEHTEAFF.

The gene calls are TRBV7-9 and TRBJ2-3; the D is unclear. Trimming removed 4 bases from V and 1 base from J, with 9 bases in between. There are 14 residues in the CDR3. The germline V gene has CDR1 SEHNR and CDR2 FQNEAQ (reference sequence). The CDR3 nucleotides read TGTGCCAGCAGCTCCTCGCAACGCACAGATACGCAGTATTTT. Translated: CASSSSQRTDTQYF.

The chain uses TRBV19 and TRBJ2-7, with TRBD1 matching 10 bases. V gave up 1 base and J gave up 5 bases; unmatched junction bases: 2. This CDR3 is 14 amino acids long. Germline V gene sequence: CDR1 LNHDA, CDR2 SQIVND (reference sequence). CDR3 amino acids: CASSIAGTGDEQYF. Here the CDR3 DNA reads TGTGCCAGTAGTATAGCTGGGACAGGGGACGAGCAGTACTTC.

The table lists this clone with a count of one. V and J are TRBV27 and TRBJ2-5, with D perhaps TRBD1 (5 bases). The J call could be wrong; TRBJ2-7 is a better fit for the DNA end. Germline V gene lookup returns CDR1 MNHEY and CDR2 SMNVEV (reference sequence). The CDR3 is 14 amino acids. The CDR3 spells CASSLGRVSYEQYF. The CDR3 bases are TGTGCCAGCAGTTTAGGCAGGGTCTCCTACGAGCAGTACTTC.

This clone was seen a single time. The CDR3 coding sequence is TGTGCCAGCAGTTTTGGACAGGGAACGGATACGCAGTATTTT. Amino acids: CASSFGQGTDTQYF. This chain joins TRBV27 and TRBJ2-3, with 8 bases aligning to TRBD1. Per the germline V gene, CDR1 is MNHEY and CDR2 is SMNVEV (reference sequence). V lost 3 bases, J lost 6 bases, and 5 bases stayed unmatched. This CDR3 spans 14 amino acids.

The J gene is TRBJ2-7, the V gene TRBV6-5, with a possible D match to TRBD2 (6 bases). The germline gives CDR1 MNHEY, CDR2 SVGAGI. V shed 0 bases and J shed 5 bases, with 14 bases lying between them. This CDR3 has 15 amino acids. The DNA of the CDR3 is TGTGCCAGCAGTTACTCGAACGGGGGTGGCCACGAGCAGTACTTC. Translation: CASSYSNGGGHEQYF.

The rearrangement joins TRBV6-1 to TRBJ2-2, with D uncertain. Looked up from germline, CDR1 is MNHNS and CDR2 is SASEGT. V was shortened by 2 bases and J by 9 bases, with 10 bases between the two germline ends. There are 13 residues in the CDR3. The CDR3 loop is CASSENSDRELFF. The CDR3 nucleotides read TGTGCCAGCAGTGAAAATTCAGACAGGGAGCTGTTTTTT.